Described below is a single TCR beta chain sequence and its context. The antigen remains unidentified. This record belongs to a study of high-grade serous ovarian cancer treatment subgroups. For the study at large: On average, roughly 15,000 reads and 6,000 to 7,500 unique TCR beta rearrangements were obtained per sample. Study-level findings and limits: Different patients shared almost no repertoire; same-patient tumors shared about 0.11 to 0.79.

The protocol was immunoSEQ multiplex PCR, while the TCRdb copy is restricted to in-frame clones and leaves out a portion. The sample contains 10,000 to 15,000 clones, about nine tenths of which appear only once. Tumor tissue was taken before any definitive surgery or chemotherapy was given. The length of the CDR3 is 16 residues. In germline, CDR1 is SGHDT, CDR2 YYEEEE. With V trimmed by 4 bases and J by 9 bases, 15 bases remained unmatched. Sequences were obtained from tumor tissue. The chain couples TRBV5-6 to TRBJ1-3; 8 bases match TRBD1. This clonotype was sampled from a human donor with high-grade serous ovarian cancer. Written as DNA, the CDR3 is TGTGCCAGCAGCCCCAACCGGGACAGGCCCTGGAGCACCATATATTTT. Translated: CASSPNRDRPWSTIYF. The full variable domain, in which reference TRBV5-6 and TRBJ1-3 provide the parts outside the CDR3, is DAGVTQSPTHLIKTRGQQVTLRCSPKSGHDTVSWYQQALGQGPQFIFQYYEEEERQRGNFPDRFSGHQFPNYSSELNVNALLLGDSALYLCASSPNRDRPWSTIYFGEGSWLTVV.